Sequencing of this T cell receptor (beta chain) was carried out in a study of T cell clones after liver transplantation. Study information: Pre-transplant mixed lymphocyte reactions yielded third-party-reactive TCRbeta sequences as comparators for graft-donor-reactive sequences. Blood was drawn pre-transplant, before withdrawal, and after full or failed withdrawal.

General study results and limits: A significant post-transplant drop in circulating graft-donor-reactive CD4 TCRbeta sequences occurred in most of the 8 subjects.

Comment on this clone: As yet, its antigen is unknown.

Profiling relied on immunoSEQ multiplex PCR, and the TCRdb table lists in-frame clones only, not all of them. This table has about 51,000 clones, roughly 90% appearing once. J gave up 2 bases and V 8 bases, and 8 bases lay outside the gene matches. CDR3 length: 14 residues. Germline V CDR1 and CDR2: MNHEY, SMNVEV (reference sequence). The chain employs TRBV27 and TRBJ1-2; 7 bases match TRBD1. The clonotype comes from a human patient who received a liver transplant. A subset of T cells may come from the graft donor. This sample comprised CD8+ T cells from blood, obtained 12 months after liver transplant. The CDR3 region has the DNA TGTGCCAGCGGGTTGGGACAGCCAAACTATGGCTACACCTTC. This codes for CASGLGQPNYGYTF.